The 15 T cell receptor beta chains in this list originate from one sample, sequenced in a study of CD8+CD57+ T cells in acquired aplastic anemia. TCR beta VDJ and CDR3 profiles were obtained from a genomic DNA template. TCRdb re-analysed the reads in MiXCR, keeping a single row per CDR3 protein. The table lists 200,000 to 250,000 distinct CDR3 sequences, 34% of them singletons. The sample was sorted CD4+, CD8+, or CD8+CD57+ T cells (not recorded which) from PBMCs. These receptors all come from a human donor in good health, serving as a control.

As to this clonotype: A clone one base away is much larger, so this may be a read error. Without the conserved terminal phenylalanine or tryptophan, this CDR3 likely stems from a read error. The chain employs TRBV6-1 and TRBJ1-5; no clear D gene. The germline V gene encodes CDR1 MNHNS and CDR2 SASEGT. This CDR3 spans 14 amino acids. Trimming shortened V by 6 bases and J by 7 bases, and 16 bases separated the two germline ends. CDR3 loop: CASSQDLSGQPQHS. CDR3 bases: TGTGCCAGCAGCCAGGACCTTTCGGGACAGCCCCAGCATTCT.

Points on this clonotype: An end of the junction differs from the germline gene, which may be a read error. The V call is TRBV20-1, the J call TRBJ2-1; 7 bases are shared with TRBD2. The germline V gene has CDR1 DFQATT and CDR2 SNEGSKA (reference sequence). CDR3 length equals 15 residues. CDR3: CNASSPAGPLNEQFF. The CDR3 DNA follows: TGCAATGCTAGCTCCCCAGCGGGACCCCTCAATGAGCAGTTCTTC.

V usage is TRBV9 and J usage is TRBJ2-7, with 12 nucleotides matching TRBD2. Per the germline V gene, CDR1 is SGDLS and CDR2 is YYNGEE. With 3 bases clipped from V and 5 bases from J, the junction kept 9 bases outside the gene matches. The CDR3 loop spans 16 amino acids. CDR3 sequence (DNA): TGTGCCAGCAGCGAGACGCCGACTAGCGGGGGCCACGAGCAGTACTTC. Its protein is CASSETPTSGGHEQYF.

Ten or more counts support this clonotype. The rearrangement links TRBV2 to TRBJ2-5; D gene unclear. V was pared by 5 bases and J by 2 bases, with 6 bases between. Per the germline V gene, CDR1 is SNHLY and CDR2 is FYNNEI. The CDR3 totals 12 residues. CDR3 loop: CASSIGQETQYF. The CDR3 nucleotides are TGTGCCAGCAGTATCGGACAAGAGACCCAGTACTTC. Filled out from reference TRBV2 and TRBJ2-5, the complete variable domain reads EPEVTQTPSHQVTQMGQEVILRCVPISNHLYFYWYRQILGQKVEFLVSFYNNEISEKSEIFDDQFSVERPDGSNFTLKIRSTKLEDSAMYFCASSIGQETQYFGPGTRLLVL.

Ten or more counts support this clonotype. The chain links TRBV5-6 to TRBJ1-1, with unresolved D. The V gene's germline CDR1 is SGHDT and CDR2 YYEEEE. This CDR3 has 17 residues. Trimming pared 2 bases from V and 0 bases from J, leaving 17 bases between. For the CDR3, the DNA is TGTGCCAGCAGCTTAGCACCCCCGCGGCTACTGAACACTGAAGCTTTCTTT. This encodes CASSLAPPRLLNTEAFF. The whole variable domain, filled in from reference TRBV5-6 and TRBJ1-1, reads DAGVTQSPTHLIKTRGQQVTLRCSPKSGHDTVSWYQQALGQGPQFIFQYYEEEERQRGNFPDRFSGHQFPNYSSELNVNALLLGDSALYLCASSLAPPRLLNTEAFFGQGTRLTVV.

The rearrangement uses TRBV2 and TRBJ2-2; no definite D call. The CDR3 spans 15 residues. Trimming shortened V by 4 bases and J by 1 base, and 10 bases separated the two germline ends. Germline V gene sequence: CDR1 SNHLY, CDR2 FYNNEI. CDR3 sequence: CASSGAPGNTGELFF. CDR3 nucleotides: TGTGCCAGCAGTGGAGCGCCCGGGAACACCGGGGAGCTGTTTTTT.

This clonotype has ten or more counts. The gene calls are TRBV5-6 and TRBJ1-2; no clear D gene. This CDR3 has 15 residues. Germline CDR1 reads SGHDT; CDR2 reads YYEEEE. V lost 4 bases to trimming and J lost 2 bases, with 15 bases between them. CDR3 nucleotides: TGTGCCAGCAGCCTGGGAGGTCTCGGAAACTATGGCTACACCTTC. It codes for CASSLGGLGNYGYTF.

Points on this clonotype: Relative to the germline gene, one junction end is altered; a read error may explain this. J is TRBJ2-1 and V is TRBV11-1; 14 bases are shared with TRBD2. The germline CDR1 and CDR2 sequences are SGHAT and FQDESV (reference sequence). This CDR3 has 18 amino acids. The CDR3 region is CASSPTGTSGSSYNERFF. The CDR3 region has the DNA TGTGCCAGCAGCCCGACCGGGACTAGCGGGAGCTCCTACAATGAGCGGTTCTTC. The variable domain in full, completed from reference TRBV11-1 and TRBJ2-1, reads EAEVAQSPRYKITEKSQAVAFWCDPISGHATLYWYRQILGQGPELLVQFQDESVVDDSQLPKDRFSAERLKGVDSTLKIQPAELGDSAMYLCASSPTGTSGSSYNERFFGPGTRLTVL.

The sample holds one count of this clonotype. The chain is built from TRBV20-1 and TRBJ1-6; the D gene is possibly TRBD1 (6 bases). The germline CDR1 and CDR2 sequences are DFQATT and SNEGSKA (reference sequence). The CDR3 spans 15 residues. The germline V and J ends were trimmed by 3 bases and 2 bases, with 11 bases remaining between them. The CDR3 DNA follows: TGCAGTGCTAGGGTTGGGGGCACCTATAATTCACCCCTCCACTTT. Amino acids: CSARVGGTYNSPLHF.

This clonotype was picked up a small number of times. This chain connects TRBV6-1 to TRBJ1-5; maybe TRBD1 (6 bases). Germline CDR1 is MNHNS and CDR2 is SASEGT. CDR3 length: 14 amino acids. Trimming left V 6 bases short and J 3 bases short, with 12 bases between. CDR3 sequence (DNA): TGTGCCAGCAGCCCGGACAGTATCAATCAGCCCCAGCATTTT. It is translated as CASSPDSINQPQHF.

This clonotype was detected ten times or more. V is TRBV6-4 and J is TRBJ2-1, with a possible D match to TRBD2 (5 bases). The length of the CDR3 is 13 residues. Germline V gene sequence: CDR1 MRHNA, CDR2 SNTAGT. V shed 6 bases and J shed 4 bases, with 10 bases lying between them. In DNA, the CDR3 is TGTGCCAGCAGCTCTGAGCGGTACAATGAGCAGTTCTTC. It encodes CASSSERYNEQFF.

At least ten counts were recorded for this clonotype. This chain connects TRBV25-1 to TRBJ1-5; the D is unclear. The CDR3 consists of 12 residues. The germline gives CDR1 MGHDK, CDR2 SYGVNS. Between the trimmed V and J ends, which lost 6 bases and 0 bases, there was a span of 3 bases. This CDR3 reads CASRDSNQPQHF. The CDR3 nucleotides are TGTGCCAGCAGGGATAGCAATCAGCCCCAGCATTTT.

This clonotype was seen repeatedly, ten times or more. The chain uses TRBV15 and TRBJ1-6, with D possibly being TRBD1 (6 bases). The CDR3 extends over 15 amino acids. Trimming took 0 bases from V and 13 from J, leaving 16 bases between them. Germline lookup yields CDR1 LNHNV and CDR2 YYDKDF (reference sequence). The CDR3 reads CATSRDPGGGTPLHF. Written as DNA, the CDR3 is TGTGCCACCAGCAGAGATCCGGGAGGGGGGACTCCCCTCCACTTT.

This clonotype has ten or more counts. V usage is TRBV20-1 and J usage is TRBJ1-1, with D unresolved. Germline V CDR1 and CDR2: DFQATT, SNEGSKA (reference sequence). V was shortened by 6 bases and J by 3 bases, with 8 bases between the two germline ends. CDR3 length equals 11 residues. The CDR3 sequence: CSAETDTEAFF. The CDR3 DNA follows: TGCAGTGCAGAAACGGACACTGAAGCTTTCTTT.

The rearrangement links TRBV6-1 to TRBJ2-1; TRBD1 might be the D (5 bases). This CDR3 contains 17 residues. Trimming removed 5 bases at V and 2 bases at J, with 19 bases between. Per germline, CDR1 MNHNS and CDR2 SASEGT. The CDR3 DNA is TGTGCCAGCAGTCAAAACCTATTGGGGCGAACCTACAATGAGCAGTTCTTC. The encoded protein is CASSQNLLGRTYNEQFF.